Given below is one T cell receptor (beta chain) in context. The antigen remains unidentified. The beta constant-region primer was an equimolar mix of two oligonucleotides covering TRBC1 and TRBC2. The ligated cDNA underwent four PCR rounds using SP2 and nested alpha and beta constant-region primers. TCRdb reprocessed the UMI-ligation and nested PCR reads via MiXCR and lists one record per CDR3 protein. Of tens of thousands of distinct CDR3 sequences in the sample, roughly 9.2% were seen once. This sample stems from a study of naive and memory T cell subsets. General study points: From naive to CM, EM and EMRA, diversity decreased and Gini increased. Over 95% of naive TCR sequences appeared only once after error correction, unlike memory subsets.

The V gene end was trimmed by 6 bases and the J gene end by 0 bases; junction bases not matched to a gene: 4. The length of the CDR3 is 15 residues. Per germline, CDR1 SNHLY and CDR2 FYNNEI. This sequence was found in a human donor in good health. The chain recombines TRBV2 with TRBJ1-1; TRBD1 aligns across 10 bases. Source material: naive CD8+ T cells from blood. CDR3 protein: CASRDRGWVNTEAFF. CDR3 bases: TGTGCCAGCAGGGACAGGGGGTGGGTGAACACTGAAGCTTTCTTT.